This T cell receptor beta chain was identified during a study of T cell changes during pregnancy in multiple sclerosis. The count of this clone is one. Produced via immunoSEQ multiplex PCR; TCRdb's table is partial and in-frame only. The data show fewer than 40,000 clones, approximately 89% seen once. This receptor was obtained from a female donor with multiple sclerosis, enrolled in a pregnancy study. The starting material was CD8+ T cells from peripheral blood mononuclear cells, obtained in the first trimester of pregnancy.

CDR3 nucleotides: TGCGCCAGCAGCCACGGATCAGGGGGCGATGAAGCTTTCTTT. Protein sequence: CASSHGSGGDEAFF. The chain is built from TRBV4-1 and TRBJ1-1; TRBD1 matches at 8 bases. The V segment lost 3 bases and the J segment 7 bases; nucleotides outside the gene matches: 7. The CDR3 length is 14 residues. Looked up from germline, CDR1 is MGHRA and CDR2 is YSYEKL.